This T cell receptor (beta chain) was sequenced during a study of blood T cell repertoires in COVID-19. The CDR3 consists of 15 residues. The V gene's germline CDR1 is SGHRS and CDR2 YFSETQ. Trimming shortened V by 3 bases and J by 1 base, and 11 bases separated the two germline ends. As originally analysed: How many nucleated cells were present was estimated from reference gene primer amplification. The assay was immunoSEQ multiplex PCR, and TCRdb's table has in-frame clones only and misses some. V and J calls and clone size follow that table, whereas D and trimming were derived from the DNA. This table holds fewer than 90,000 clones, approximately 79% found once.

The TCR comes from a woman older than 75 with acute or convalescent COVID-19. The sample was peripheral blood. This chain connects TRBV5-1 to TRBJ1-3, with D tentatively TRBD1 (5 bases). The CDR3 DNA follows: TGCGCCAGCAGCTGGAGCGGGGGGTCTGGAAACACCATATATTTT. As protein: CASSWSGGSGNTIYF.